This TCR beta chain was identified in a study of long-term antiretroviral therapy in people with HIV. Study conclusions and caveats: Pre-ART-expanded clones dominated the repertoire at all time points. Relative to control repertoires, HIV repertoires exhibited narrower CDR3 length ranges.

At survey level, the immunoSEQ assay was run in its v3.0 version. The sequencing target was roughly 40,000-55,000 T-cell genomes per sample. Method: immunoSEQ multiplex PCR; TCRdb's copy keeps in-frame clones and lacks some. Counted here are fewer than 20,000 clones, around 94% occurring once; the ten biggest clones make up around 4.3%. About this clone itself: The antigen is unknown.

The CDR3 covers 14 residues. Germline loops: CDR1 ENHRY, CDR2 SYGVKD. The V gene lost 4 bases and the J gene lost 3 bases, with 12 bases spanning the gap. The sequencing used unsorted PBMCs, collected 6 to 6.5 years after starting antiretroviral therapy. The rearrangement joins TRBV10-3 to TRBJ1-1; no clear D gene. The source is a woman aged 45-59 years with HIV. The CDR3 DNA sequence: TGTGCCATCAGTGCAACCGGCGGGGACACTGAAGCTTTCTTT. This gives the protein CAISATGGDTEAFF.